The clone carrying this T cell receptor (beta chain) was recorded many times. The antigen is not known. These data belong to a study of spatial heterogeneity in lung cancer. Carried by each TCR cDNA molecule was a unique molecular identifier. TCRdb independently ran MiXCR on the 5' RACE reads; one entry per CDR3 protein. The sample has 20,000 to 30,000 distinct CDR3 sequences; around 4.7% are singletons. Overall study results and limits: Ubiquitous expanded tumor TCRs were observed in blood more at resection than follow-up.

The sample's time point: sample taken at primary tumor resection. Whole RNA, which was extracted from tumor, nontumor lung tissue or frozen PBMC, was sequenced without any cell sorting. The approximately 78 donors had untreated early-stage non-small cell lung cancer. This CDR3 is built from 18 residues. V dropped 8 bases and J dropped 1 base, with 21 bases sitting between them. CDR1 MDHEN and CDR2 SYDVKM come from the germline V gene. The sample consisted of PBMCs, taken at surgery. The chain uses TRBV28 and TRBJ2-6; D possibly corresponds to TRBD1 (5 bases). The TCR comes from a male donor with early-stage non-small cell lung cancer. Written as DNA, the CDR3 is TGTGCCAGCGGGATGGTGGGGCCTGGAGTATCTGGGGCCAACGTCCTGACTTTC. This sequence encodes CASGMVGPGVSGANVLTF.